This T cell receptor beta chain was sequenced for a study of cytomegalovirus exposure and HLA in healthy donors (dated by TCRdb to 2016 to 2017). For the wider study: An earlier analysis of around 600 of the donors reported roughly 270 Gb of sequence data and 120 million or so unique TCR beta sequences from 150 million to 200 million T cells. An early release covering roughly 640 HLA-typed donors comprised approximately 300 gigabases of sequencing data and approximately 85 million unique TCR sequences. The genetic ancestry cluster associated with self-reported Caucasian donors included approximately 85% of the approximately 400 genotyped donors. The study aimed to test whether signatures of past pathogen exposure could be identified by cataloging public T cell receptors. Using immunosequencing, the study profiled T cell repertoires from around 680 subjects and related those repertoires to cytomegalovirus serostatus. Along with the approximately 620-subject first cohort, a separate validation cohort of over 90 different subjects was used. To predict cytomegalovirus infection status, the study combined high-throughput TCR immunosequencing, statistical association of individual TCRs with disease status, and machine learning. A later analysis re-examined previously published TCR beta repertoires from just over 650 donors and added high-resolution HLA genotyping to investigate patterns of TCR occurrence. Rather than using new phenotypic data, the later analysis identified candidate immune exposures from TCR beta sequences and from how often those sequences occurred across donors. An earlier analysis of approximately 580 of the donors used high-throughput TCR beta sequencing to judge whether each TCR beta V gene segment behaved as functional or pseudogenic. Donor age, sex, ethnicity and CMV serostatus were compiled alongside the repertoire data. In a later genetic analysis, genome-wide SNP genotypes for about 60% of the 666 donors were used, and that subset was treated as a discovery cohort. All discovery cohort repertoires had been generated using a single sequencing platform. HLA typing included class I and class II loci at four-digit resolution. Typing coverage differed by locus: A, B, C, DRB1 and DQB1 were typed in roughly 620-640 donors, DQA1 in 500 to 550, DPA1 in approximately 600, and DPB1 in roughly 450. Four to six DR-DQ haplotypes were handled as single units for association and clustering, since linkage in the cohort was strong. Across around 400 genotyped donors of the cohort, an average of roughly 250,000 unique TCR beta nucleotide sequences per donor were sequenced, and approximately 17% of those sequences were non-productive.

Regarding this clone: The target of this receptor is not known. No much larger clone exists at a distance of one base, and base qualities are not known.

Receptor libraries were prepared by the immunoSEQ multiplex PCR assay. A mixture of 60 forward primers for TCR Vbeta segments and 13 reverse primers for TCR Jbeta segments was used in the multiplex PCR. A multiplex PCR assay on genomic DNA amplified the CDR3 region of rearranged TCR beta genes. On the Illumina HiSeq System, the amplified TCR beta libraries were sequenced as 87-base-pair reads. The published analysis was carried out like this. In a later analysis, roughly 80 million unique TCR beta chains were counted across the approximately 670 repertoires, and roughly 11 million of these chains were shared by at least two donors. To remove PCR and sequencing errors, raw reads were error-corrected and collapsed into unique sequences using a nearest-neighbor algorithm that merged closely related sequences. To assign V, D and J gene segments, CDR3 sequences were aligned to IMGT reference sequences. For a sequence to be retained, at least a six-nucleotide match to both a V gene segment and a J gene segment was required. Rearrangements were called productive when the CDR3 lacked stop codons and stayed in frame with V and J; all others were non-productive. CDR3 was defined by IMGT convention, running from the second conserved V-encoded cysteine to the conserved J-encoded phenylalanine. In an earlier analysis of 500 to 650 of the donors, sequences lacking an unambiguous match to a single V gene segment were excluded. An earlier analysis of 587 of the donors classified V segments as functional when productive rearrangements were above 56.7% and as segregating when the standard deviation between donors was above 5%. A statistical classification framework was built to diagnose cytomegalovirus status from the catalog of TCR beta chain sequences. In a later analysis, V and J genes were assigned by comparing TCR nucleotide sequences against IMGT/GENE-DB human TR gene sequences. A later analysis assigned CDR3 sequences and most-parsimonious VDJ recombination scenarios with the TCRdist pipeline. In a later analysis, each TCR beta chain was defined by its CDR3 amino acid sequence together with its V-gene family, and reads lacking a unique V-gene family were excluded. A later analysis removed several hundred highly shared, low-generation-probability nucleotide sequences to deal with suspected cross-contamination and a sequencing artifact. In a later analysis, a clonal expansion index was calculated for each public chain from normalized within-repertoire ranks of inferred template counts. In a later analysis, generation probabilities were computed with a VDJ recombination model fitted to out-of-frame rearrangements, and the resulting probabilities were checked against IGoR. In a later analysis, TCR-TCR, TCR-HLA and TCR-CMV co-occurrence was scored with hypergeometric tests, and a repertoire-size bias correction was applied to TCR pairs. To estimate false discovery rates, a later analysis permuted the HLA or CMV assignments 20 times. A later analysis grouped co-occurring TCRs with DBSCAN, adding TCRdist sequence similarity when clustering within HLA-allele-positive subsets. Repertoires with fewer than 30,000 or more than 120,000 public chains were left out of co-occurrence clustering, as were about five repertoires with anomalous nucleotide sharing. TCRdb limited this immuneACCESS table to in-frame rearrangements with V and J called. A share of clones is missing; checked studies link under half to unresolved V genes, and the rest is unexplained. That table gives V, J and clone size, and the DNA gave D and trimming. A total of more than 85,000 clones appear in this sample, 83% of them only once. Roughly 6.1% of the sample is held by the ten biggest clonotypes.

Beyond this particular receptor, the publication reports: Only TCR beta chains were sequenced in this cohort, and the absence of alpha or paired-chain data limited detectable features. At a false discovery rate of 0.05, a later analysis linked some 18,000 TCR beta sequences to specific HLA alleles. Because the 87-base-pair reads could not distinguish some IMGT-functional V segments, including TRBV6-2 and TRBV6-3, those segments were excluded. A total of fewer than 200 TCR beta chains were listed by the study as associated with cytomegalovirus. In vitro tests confirmed that a few of the cytomegalovirus-associated TCR beta chains recognize cytomegalovirus antigens. CMV serostatus was the only immune exposure information available for the cohort. Across donors, most TCR sequences were observed very rarely, whereas some public TCRs were present in many individuals. Linkage disequilibrium might explain the correlated functional status among segregating V segments, but an unknown experimental factor could not be ruled out. A later genetic analysis associated a missense DCLRE1C variant with V-gene and J-gene trimming of TCR beta chains, and an independent cohort replicated the association. Compared with the roughly 720-donor mean, donors in an Asian-associated ancestry cluster had fewer N-insertions in productive TCRs, according to a later genetic analysis. The authors suggested that the approach could potentially be generalized to other disease states and immunological phenotypes. Assigning TCR associations to individual alleles was difficult when HLA alleles, especially DR and DQ, strongly co-occurred. A later analysis reported that several top co-occurrence clusters appeared linked to parvovirus B19, influenza, CMV and Epstein-Barr virus. A cluster of highly shared sequence variants was judged likely to represent a technical artifact of the sequencing pipeline. According to a later analysis, most CMV-associated TCR beta chains appeared to be HLA-restricted, and the HLA associations seemed to be driven largely by CMV exposure. The earlier analysis of approximately 590 of the donors excluded 15 to 20 rarely observed V segments, including chromosome 9 orphons, because counts were too low. In an earlier analysis of 450 to 750 of the donors, most TCR beta V segments appeared in productive rearrangements about 87% or about 30% of the time, broadly matching IMGT annotations. Cytomegalovirus status was reported to be diagnosed by the classifier with high specificity and sensitivity in both the original and validation cohorts. In a later analysis, the rate of TCR association differed among HLA loci, with DRB1 alleles having the most associated TCRs and HLA-C alleles having the fewest. In a later analysis, HLA-associated TCR beta chains showed more clonal expansion and lower generation probabilities than non-associated chains that were equally common. A further reported finding was that TCR beta sequences accurately predicted the HLA-A and HLA-B alleles for most subjects in the first cohort. The presence/absence analyses assumed that sequencing depth was roughly uniform across donors, and that assumption may not be true. Because HLA typing was missing for some donors at each locus, association tests included only the typed subset.

The cohort consisted of 600 or so healthy bone marrow donors. All cohort members were sampled while nominally healthy, although unrecorded immune exposures were likely present. The donor was CMV seronegative and was included in the group of about 400 seronegative cohort members. Each donor provided a peripheral blood sample, and peripheral blood mononuclear cells were used for TCR beta sequencing. Genomic DNA extraction from the blood cell samples was performed with the Qiagen DNeasy Blood Extraction Kit. From a lookup of the germline V gene, CDR1 and CDR2 are SGDLS and YYNGEE. The cysteine opens and the phenylalanine closes a CDR3 of 15 amino acids. The DNA shown is the 45-base CDR3, in frame from base 1. The junction carries 15 bases between V and J, which are trimmed by 2 bases and 4 bases respectively.

This receptor chain uses TRBV9 and TRBJ1-2, with a weak D call of TRBD1 (6 bases match). This clonotype was obtained from a man in his late teens or twenties in good health and CMV-seronegative. Specimen: PBMCs. The encoded CDR3 is CASSVGGGGGYGYTF. The bases are TGTGCCAGCAGCGTCGGGGGAGGGGGGGGCTATGGCTACACCTTC.